This T cell receptor (beta chain) is drawn from a study of synovial regulatory T cells in juvenile arthritis. For the study at large: Roughly six patients were on methotrexate and a few were untreated.

The synovial samples were synovial fluid, paired with peripheral blood from each active arthritis patient. Patients were aged median 11.6 years with disease lasting median approximately seven years. The CDR3 loop spans 16 amino acids. No DNA is recorded. CDR1 MGHDK and CDR2 SYGVNS come from the germline V gene. This clone is deemed medium-sized by its frequency. Its specificity is not known. Overall study results and limits: iaTreg cells shared more CDR3 sequences with synovial Tregs than other blood Tregs did. iaTreg TCR repertoires were largely private across patients and partially overlapped synovial Teff and blood CPL.

Using immunoSEQ multiplex PCR, the repertoire was profiled, and TCRdb retains in-frame clones only, with some absent. The listing records 800 to 900 clones. This rearrangement joins TRBV25-1 to TRBJ1-1. The sample taken for sequencing was Treg cells from the synovium. This clonotype was sampled from a donor younger than 30 with juvenile idiopathic arthritis. Here the CDR3 reads CASSRKRVFMNTEAFF.